Detailed here is one T cell receptor beta chain. Antigen unknown. This entry belongs to a study of T cell responses to AZD1222 COVID-19 vaccine. Study results and caveats: It should be noted that donors were predominantly white British and more often female, and clonal diversity was possibly underestimated. Repertoire collection took place solely once the T cell response had peaked.

Germline assignment: CDR1 SGHNT and CDR2 YYREEE (reference sequence). CDR3 length: 17 amino acids. Trimming cost V 4 bases and J 7 bases; bases outside gene matches: 15. Some second doses came at about 4 weeks and others at about 12 weeks; these were pooled. Some clones are missing from TCRdb's copy, which holds only in-frame ones; the method was immunoSEQ multiplex PCR. The sample yields more than 65,000 clones, 70% to 90% seen once. This chain uses TRBV5-4 with TRBJ1-4, with 8 bases matching TRBD1. This receptor was taken from an adult who received the AZD1222 COVID-19 vaccine. This specimen consisted of peripheral blood, obtained 28 days after the second AZD1222 dose. CDR3 in DNA: TGTGCCAGCAGCGGGGGGGGCAGGGGGCGGTCGAGTGAAAAACTGTTTTTT. It yields the protein CASSGGGRGRSSEKLFF.